The TCR beta chain under discussion was sequenced for a study of blood T cell repertoires in COVID-19. The CDR3 totals 14 residues. From germline, CDR1 is LNHDA and CDR2 SQIVND (reference sequence). Trimming cost V 5 bases and J 4 bases; bases outside gene matches: 3. Participants spanned ages about 18 to 100 years and resided in 24 US areas. Method: immunoSEQ multiplex PCR; TCRdb's copy keeps in-frame clones and lacks some. The sample shows about 220,000 clones, over 75% of them seen only once. The chain combines TRBV19 with TRBJ2-1, with 9 bases identical to TRBD1. The TCR was taken from a woman younger than 35 in a cohort exposed to, infected with or recovered from COVID-19 (not recorded which). Sample: PBMCs or T cells enriched from blood (not recorded which). CDR3 coding DNA: TGTGCCAGTAGTGATGGACAGGGGTACAATGAGCAGTTCTTC. Translating it yields CASSDGQGYNEQFF.